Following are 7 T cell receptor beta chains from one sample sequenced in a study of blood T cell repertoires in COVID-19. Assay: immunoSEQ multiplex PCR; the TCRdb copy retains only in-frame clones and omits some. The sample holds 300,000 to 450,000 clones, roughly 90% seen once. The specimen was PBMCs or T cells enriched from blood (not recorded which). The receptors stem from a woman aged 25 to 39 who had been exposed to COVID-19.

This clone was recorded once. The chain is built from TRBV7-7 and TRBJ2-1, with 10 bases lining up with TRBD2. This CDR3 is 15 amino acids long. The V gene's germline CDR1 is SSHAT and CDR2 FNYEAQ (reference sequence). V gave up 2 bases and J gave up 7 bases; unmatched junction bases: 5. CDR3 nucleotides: TGTGCCAGCAGCTTACTAGCGGGAGAGTGGAATGAGCAGTTCTTC. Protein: CASSLLAGEWNEQFF.

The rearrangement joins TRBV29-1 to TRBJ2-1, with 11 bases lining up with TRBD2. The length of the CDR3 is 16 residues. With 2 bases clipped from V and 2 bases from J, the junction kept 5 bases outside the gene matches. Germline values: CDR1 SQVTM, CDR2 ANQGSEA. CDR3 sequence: CSVEFLLAGAYNEQFF. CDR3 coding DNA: TGCAGCGTTGAATTTCTACTAGCGGGAGCCTACAATGAGCAGTTCTTC.

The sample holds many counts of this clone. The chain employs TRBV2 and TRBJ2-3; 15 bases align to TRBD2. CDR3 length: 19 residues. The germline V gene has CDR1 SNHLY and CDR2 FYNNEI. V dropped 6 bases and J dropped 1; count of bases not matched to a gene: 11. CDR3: CASRKGLAGGLGGTDTQYF. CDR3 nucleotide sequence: TGTGCCAGCAGAAAAGGACTAGCGGGAGGGTTGGGGGGCACAGATACGCAGTATTTT.

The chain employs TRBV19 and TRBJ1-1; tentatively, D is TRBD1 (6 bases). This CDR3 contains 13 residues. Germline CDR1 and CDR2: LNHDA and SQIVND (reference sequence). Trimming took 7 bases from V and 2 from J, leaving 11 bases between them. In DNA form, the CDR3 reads TGTGCCAGTACCATAGGGGGTAACACTGAAGCTTTCTTT. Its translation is CASTIGGNTEAFF. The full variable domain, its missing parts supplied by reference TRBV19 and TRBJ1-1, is DGGITQSPKYLFRKEGQNVTLSCEQNLNHDAMYWYRQDPGQGLRLIYYSQIVNDFQKGDIAEGYSVSREKKESFPLTVTSAQKNPTAFYLCASTIGGNTEAFFGQGTRLTVV.

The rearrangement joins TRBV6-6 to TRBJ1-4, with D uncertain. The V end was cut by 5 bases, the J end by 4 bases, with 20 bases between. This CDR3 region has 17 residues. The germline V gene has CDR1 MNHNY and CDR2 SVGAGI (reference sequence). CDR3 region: CASSPTRQRRDNEKLFF. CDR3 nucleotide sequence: TGTGCCAGCAGTCCAACCCGGCAGCGCCGAGATAATGAAAAACTGTTTTTT.

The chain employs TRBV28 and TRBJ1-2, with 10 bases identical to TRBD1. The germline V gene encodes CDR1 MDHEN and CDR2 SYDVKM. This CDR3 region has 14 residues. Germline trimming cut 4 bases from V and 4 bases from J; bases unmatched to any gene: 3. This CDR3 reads CASSSRTGGYGYTF. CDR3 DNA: TGTGCCAGCAGTTCCAGGACAGGGGGCTATGGCTACACCTTC.

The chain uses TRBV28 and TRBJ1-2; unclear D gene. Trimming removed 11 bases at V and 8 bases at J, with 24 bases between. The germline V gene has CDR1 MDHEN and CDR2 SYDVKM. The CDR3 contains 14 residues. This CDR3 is CARSIEGAIPGYTF. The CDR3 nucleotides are TGTGCCCGCTCGATCGAGGGAGCCATTCCGGGCTACACCTTC.